Below are 15 T cell receptor beta chains sequenced from a single sample in a study of shared clonotypes between healthy human individuals. The table came from immunoSEQ multiplex PCR; TCRdb's copy has only in-frame clones and leaves some out. The data contain 450,000 to 500,000 clones, over 75% of them singletons. Sequenced input: PBMCs. These TCRs come from a woman in her forties in good health. Some clones in this sample may be carry-over from other donors' samples.

The chain uses TRBV28 and TRBJ2-7; no clear D gene. The CDR3 has 13 residues. Germline CDR1 is MDHEN and CDR2 is SYDVKM. V was cut by 1 base and J by 7 bases, with 11 bases left in between. The CDR3 is CASSLLRAREQYF. Written as DNA, the CDR3 is TGTGCCAGCAGTTTATTAAGGGCCCGAGAGCAGTACTTC.

V usage is TRBV29-1 and J usage is TRBJ2-5; 11 bases are a match to TRBD2. Germline V gives CDR1 SQVTM, CDR2 ANQGSEA. The CDR3 has 15 amino acids. V lost 6 bases and J lost 4; bases outside the gene matches: 10. The CDR3 spells CSVPLAGGYGETQYF. DNA of the CDR3: TGCAGCGTGCCCTTAGCGGGAGGGTACGGAGAGACCCAGTACTTC. Variable domain in full (rest from reference TRBV29-1 and TRBJ2-5): SAVISQKPSRDICQRGTSLTIQCQVDSQVTMMFWYRQQPGQSLTLIATANQGSEATYESGFVIDKFPISRPNLTFSTLTVSNMSPEDSSIYLCSVPLAGGYGETQYFGPGTRLLVL.

The chain links TRBV30 to TRBJ2-4; a weak D match, TRBD2 (5 bases). V lost 1 base, J lost 4 bases, and 11 bases lay in between. The germline V gene encodes CDR1 GTSNPN and CDR2 SVGIG (reference sequence). CDR3 size: 14 residues. The CDR3 DNA reads as TGTGCCTGGAGTGACACCGGGATAAAAAACATTCAGTACTTC. This encodes CAWSDTGIKNIQYF.

The gene calls are TRBV9 and TRBJ2-1, with 7 bases lining up with TRBD1. This CDR3 has 20 amino acids. J gave up 4 bases and V 0 bases, and 19 bases lay outside the gene matches. Germline CDR1 is SGDLS and CDR2 is YYNGEE. The CDR3 here is CASSVEPSLPTGYPYNEQFF. CDR3 nucleotide sequence: TGTGCCAGCAGCGTAGAGCCGTCTCTACCGACAGGGTATCCTTACAATGAGCAGTTCTTC. Combining the CDR3 with reference TRBV9 and TRBJ2-1 gives the whole variable domain DSGVTQTPKHLITATGQRVTLRCSPRSGDLSVYWYQQSLDQGLQFLIQYYNGEERAKGNILERFSAQQFPDLHSELNLSSLELGDSALYFCASSVEPSLPTGYPYNEQFFGPGTRLTVL.

The gene calls are TRBV11-2 and TRBJ2-3, with TRBD2 as a possible D gene (6 bases). CDR1 and CDR2 (germline): SGHAT, FQNNGV. V was pared by 5 bases and J by 1 base, with 25 bases between. The CDR3 spans 19 residues. The DNA of the CDR3 is TGTGCCAGCAGCCCGGGCGACAGAGCCGGGACTTTGCGCACAGATACGCAGTATTTT. This sequence encodes CASSPGDRAGTLRTDTQYF.

The rearrangement joins TRBV21-1 to TRBJ2-1. TRBV21-1 is noted as a pseudogene. The CDR3 runs 14 residues. CDR3 sequence: CASPKRGPYNEQFF. The DNA of the CDR3 is TGTGCCAGCCCCAAACGGGGCCCTTACAATGAGCAGTTCTTC.

V is TRBV5-6 and J is TRBJ1-5; TRBD1 is a possible D gene (6 bases). The CDR3 length is 16 residues. V was trimmed by 1 base and J by 3 bases, leaving 14 bases between them. Germline V gives CDR1 SGHDT, CDR2 YYEEEE. In nucleotides, the CDR3 is TGTGCCAGCAGCTTGTCTCAAAACAGGGTCAATCAGCCCCAGCATTTT. This sequence encodes CASSLSQNRVNQPQHF.

For this clone: A read error is likely here: a far larger clone is one base away. Other DNA sequences in this sample translate to the same CDR3. In DNA, the CDR3 is TGTGCAAGCAGTTCCCCCTACAGGGGGCAGAACACTGAAGCTTTCTTT. It translates to CASSSPYRGQNTEAFF. The V gene is TRBV27, the J gene TRBJ1-1; 9 bases are a match to TRBD1. The CDR3 spans 16 residues. CDR1 and CDR2 from the germline V gene are MNHEY and SMNVEV (reference sequence).

The genes are TRBV7-9 and TRBJ1-4; D not resolved. This CDR3 has 15 amino acids. Trimming cost V 4 bases and J 3 bases, with 12 bases left between them. The germline CDR1 and CDR2 sequences are SEHNR and FQNEAQ (reference sequence). As DNA, the CDR3 is TGTGCCAGCAGCTCTATGACAACCTCTAATGAAAAACTGTTTTTT. Translated: CASSSMTTSNEKLFF.

On this clone itself: This is likely an artifact of a read error, given a far larger clone one base away. CDR3 in DNA: TGTGCCAGCAGAATGACAGCGCTCTCCTACGAGCAGTACTTC. Translated, it gives CASRMTALSYEQYF. The V gene is TRBV6-6, the J gene TRBJ2-7; the D gene is possibly TRBD1 (5 bases). CDR3 length: 14 amino acids. The germline V and J ends were trimmed by 6 bases and 0 bases, with 12 bases remaining between them. CDR1 is MNHNY and CDR2 is SVGAGI in the germline V gene (reference sequence).

This clone was observed once. A single base is all that separates this from a far larger clone, so a read error is likely. The genes are TRBV4-1 and TRBJ1-3, with D hard to call. CDR3 length: 15 residues. The V end lost 3 bases, the J end lost 6 bases, and 15 bases lay between the germline ends. The germline gives CDR1 MGHRA, CDR2 YSYEKL. The CDR3 spells CASSQSLGVANTIYF. The CDR3 DNA sequence: TGCGCCAGCAGCCAGTCCCTCGGGGTAGCAAACACCATATATTTT.

The chain links TRBV10-3 to TRBJ2-5, with 7 bases lining up with TRBD1. The V segment lost 4 bases and the J segment 4 bases; nucleotides outside the gene matches: 3. The germline CDR1 and CDR2 sequences are ENHRY and SYGVKD. CDR3 length: 13 amino acids. CDR3 sequence (DNA): TGTGCCATCAGTGCCAGGGGGACAGAGACCCAGTACTTC. Residues: CAISARGTETQYF.

The rearrangement joins TRBV9 to TRBJ2-3; D not certain. Germline V gives CDR1 SGDLS, CDR2 YYNGEE. V was trimmed by 0 bases and J by 2 bases, leaving 7 bases between them. The length of the CDR3 is 14 residues. In DNA form, the CDR3 reads TGTGCCAGCAGCGTAGACAGAAACACAGATACGCAGTATTTT. Translating it yields CASSVDRNTDTQYF. The complete variable domain, with remaining parts taken from reference TRBV9 and TRBJ2-3, reads DSGVTQTPKHLITATGQRVTLRCSPRSGDLSVYWYQQSLDQGLQFLIQYYNGEERAKGNILERFSAQQFPDLHSELNLSSLELGDSALYFCASSVDRNTDTQYFGPGTRLTVL.

With regard to this clone: This may arise from a read error, as a much more abundant clone is one base away. This specimen includes other DNA sequences encoding the same CDR3. The chain employs TRBV6-1 and TRBJ2-3; TRBD1 agrees at 11 bases. This CDR3 is built from 17 residues. CDR1 MNHNS and CDR2 SASEGT come from the germline V gene. The CDR3 sequence: CASSEPDRGLRTDTQYF. DNA for the CDR3: TGTGCCAGTAGTGAACCGGACAGGGGGCTTCGCACAGATACGCAGTATTTT.

The gene calls are TRBV19 and TRBJ2-7, with D perhaps TRBD2 (6 bases). V lost 1 base, J lost 0 bases, and 10 bases lay in between. CDR3 length: 15 residues. The germline gives CDR1 LNHDA, CDR2 SQIVND (reference sequence). This CDR3 reads CASSIGGTYSYEQYF. Written as DNA, the CDR3 is TGTGCCAGTAGTATAGGCGGGACCTACTCCTACGAGCAGTACTTC.